The sequence of this TCR beta chain was determined in a study of blood T cell repertoires in COVID-19. Study-level background: PBMCs, B-cell-depleted T cells, or T cells were the source of the cDNA or gDNA that made up the material.

Methods used by the authors: Reference gene primers were amplified, and this amplification served to estimate nucleated cell counts. Sequencing was performed with immunoSEQ multiplex PCR; in TCRdb, only in-frame clones are kept and a portion is missing. From that table come the V and J calls and clone size; the DNA was used to work out D and trimming. Of more than 200,000 clones listed, over 70% were seen once; the top ten hold about 7.4%. This receptor was taken from an elderly woman with acute or convalescent COVID-19. Sequenced material: peripheral blood.

For the CDR3, the DNA is TGCAGCGTTGCAGGGGCATGGGGCTACACCTTC. Encoded protein: CSVAGAWGYTF. The V call is TRBV29-1, the J call TRBJ1-2; the D gene is possibly TRBD1 (6 bases). This CDR3 region has 11 residues. Trimming shortened V by 4 bases and J by 8 bases, and 11 bases separated the two germline ends. Germline values: CDR1 SQVTM, CDR2 ANQGSEA.